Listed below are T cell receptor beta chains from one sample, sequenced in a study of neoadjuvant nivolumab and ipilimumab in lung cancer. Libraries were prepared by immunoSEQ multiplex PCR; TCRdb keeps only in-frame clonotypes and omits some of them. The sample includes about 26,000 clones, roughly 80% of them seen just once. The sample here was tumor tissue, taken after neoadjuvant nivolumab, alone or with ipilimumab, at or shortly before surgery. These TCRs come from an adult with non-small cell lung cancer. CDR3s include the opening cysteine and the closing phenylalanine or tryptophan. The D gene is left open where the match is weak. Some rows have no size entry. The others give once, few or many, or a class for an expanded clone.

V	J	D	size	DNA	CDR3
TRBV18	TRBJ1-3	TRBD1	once	TGTGCCAGCTCTCCCAGACAGGGACCCCTCTCTGGAAACACCATATATTTT	CASSPRQGPLSGNTIYF
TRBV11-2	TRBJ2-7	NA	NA	TGTGCCAGCAGCCCCTTACGGGGCTACGAGCAGTACTTC	CASSPLRGYEQYF
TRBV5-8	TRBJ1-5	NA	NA	TGTGCCAGCAGCCCGTGGGGGGCTTTCTCTGGTCAGCCCCAGCATTTT	CASSPWGAFSGQPQHF
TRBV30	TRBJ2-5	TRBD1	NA	TGTGCCTGGAGTATCGACAGGGTCGCCGAGACCCAGTACTTC	CAWSIDRVAETQYF
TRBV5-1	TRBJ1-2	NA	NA	TGCGCCAGCAGCTTGACAGTCAACTATGGCTACACCTTC	CASSLTVNYGYTF
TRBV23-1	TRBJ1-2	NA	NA	TGCGCCAGCAGTCAATCGAATGGGAGGTATGGCTACACCTTC	CASSQSNGRYGYTF
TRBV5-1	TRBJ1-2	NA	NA	TGCGCCAGCAGCTTGGCTTGGTCGAGGACACAGGTTCCCCGGGGGGACTATGGCTACACCTTC	CASSLAWSRTQVPRGDYGYTF
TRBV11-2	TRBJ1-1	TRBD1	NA	TGTGCCAGCAGCAGACAGGGCCTCACTGAAGCTTTCTTT	CASSRQGLTEAFF
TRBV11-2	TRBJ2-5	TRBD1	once	TGTGCCAGCAGCCGGGGACAGTTAGAGACCCAGTACTTC	CASSRGQLETQYF
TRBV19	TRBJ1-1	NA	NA	TGTGCCAGTAGTATAGGACAGAACACTGAAGCTTTCTTT	CASSIGQNTEAFF
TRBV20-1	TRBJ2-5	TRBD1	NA	TGCAGTGCCGACAGGGGGGAGACCCAGTACTTC	CSADRGETQYF
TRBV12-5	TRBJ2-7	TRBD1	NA	TGTGCTAGTGGTCCCGGACAGGGGGCTTTTTACGAGCAGTACTTC	CASGPGQGAFYEQYF
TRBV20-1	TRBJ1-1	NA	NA	TGCAGTGCTAGAGATCCCCCAGTAGCTTTCTTT	CSARDPPVAFF
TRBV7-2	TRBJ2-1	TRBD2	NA	TGTGCCAGCAGCTTAGAAGGCGGGAGGGGGGCCTACAATGAGCAGTTCTTC	CASSLEGGRGAYNEQFF
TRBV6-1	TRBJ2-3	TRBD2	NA	TGTGCCAGCAGTGGGACTAGCGACAGCACAGATACGCAGTATTTT	CASSGTSDSTDTQYF
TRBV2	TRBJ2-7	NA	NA	TGTGCCAGCAGCGACGGATCAACGGGATCCTTACTCGAGCAGTACTTC	CASSDGSTGSLLEQYF
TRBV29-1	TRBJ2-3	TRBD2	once	TGCAGCGCTCGGCTAGCGGGAGCAGATACGCAGTATTTT	CSARLAGADTQYF
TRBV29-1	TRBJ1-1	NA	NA	TGCAGCGTAGGGGAGAACACTGAAGCTTTCTTT	CSVGENTEAFF
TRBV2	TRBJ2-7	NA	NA	TGTGCCAGCAGTGAAAAGGGCTCAGAGCAGTACTTC	CASSEKGSEQYF
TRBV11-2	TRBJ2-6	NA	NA	TGTGCCAGCACCCTTGCAGGTGGGGCCAACGTCCTGACTTTC	CASTLAGGANVLTF
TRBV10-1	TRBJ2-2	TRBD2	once	TGCGCCAGCAGTGAGACTAGCGGGAGGTATAGCACCGGGGAGCTGTTTTTT	CASSETSGRYSTGELFF
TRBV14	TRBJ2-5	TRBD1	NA	TGTGCCAGCAGCCAATGGGGTGGTTCCTCGACAGGGGGCCGGGAGACCCAGTACTTC	CASSQWGGSSTGGRETQYF
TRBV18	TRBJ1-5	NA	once	TGTGCCAGCTCACCAAGGACTTTGGGGTTGAATCAGCCCCAGCATTTT	CASSPRTLGLNQPQHF
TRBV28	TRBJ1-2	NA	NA	TGTGCCAGCAGTTTAGCCCCTCGGGGGAGTGGCTACACCTTC	CASSLAPRGSGYTF
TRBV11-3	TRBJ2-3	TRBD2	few	TGTGCCAGCAGCTGGGGGACTAGCGTTAGCACAGATACGCAGTATTTT	CASSWGTSVSTDTQYF
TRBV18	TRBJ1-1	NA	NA	TGTGCCAGCTCAAGTGCGGGGACCACTGAAGCTTTCTTT	CASSSAGTTEAFF
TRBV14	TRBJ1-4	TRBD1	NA	TGTGCCAGCAGCCACGAAGACAGGGGGGCTAGAAATGAAAAACTGTTTTTT	CASSHEDRGARNEKLFF
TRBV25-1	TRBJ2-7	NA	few	TGTGCCAGCAGTGCCGGCCGGGACGGACAAAAGTACTTC	CASSAGRDGQKYF
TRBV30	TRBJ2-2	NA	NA	TGTGCCTGGAGTAACACTAGAAACACCGGGGAGCTGTTTTTT	CAWSNTRNTGELFF
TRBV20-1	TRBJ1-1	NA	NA	TGCAGAGGGGATAAAGACACTGAAGCTTTCTTT	CRGDKDTEAFF
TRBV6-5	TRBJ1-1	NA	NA	TGTGCCAGCAGTTACTTGCTGGGGACTGAAGCTTTCTTT	CASSYLLGTEAFF
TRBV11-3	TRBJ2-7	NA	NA	TGTGCCAGCAGCGGGGTTCACTACGAGCAGTACTTC	CASSGVHYEQYF
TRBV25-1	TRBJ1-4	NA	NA	TGTGCCAGCAGTGAATCGGGCCAGAATGAAAAACTGTTTTTT	CASSESGQNEKLFF
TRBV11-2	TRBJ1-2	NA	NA	TGTGCCAGCAGCTTAGCTGGAAACTATGGCTACACCTTC	CASSLAGNYGYTF
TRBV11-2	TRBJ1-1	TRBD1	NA	TGTGCCAGCAGTTCCCCTAGACAGGGGGGTTTTCAAGCTTTCTTT	CASSSPRQGGFQAFF
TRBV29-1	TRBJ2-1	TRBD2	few	TGCAGCGCTATAGCGGGAGCCGGGGATGAGCAGTTCTTC	CSAIAGAGDEQFF
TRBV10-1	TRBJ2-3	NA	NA	TGCGCCAGCAGTGGCTTTGGAGAAATAGATACGCAGTATTTT	CASSGFGEIDTQYF
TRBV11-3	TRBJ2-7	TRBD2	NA	TGTGCCAGCAGCTTAGCGGGAGGGACGCTAACGTACGAGCAGTACTTC	CASSLAGGTLTYEQYF
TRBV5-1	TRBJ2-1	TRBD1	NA	TGCGCCAGCAGCTTGGCCGGGACAGGGTCCCTAGAGCTCCTTCTTTGGGGCAATGAGCAGTTCTTC	CASSLAGTGSLELLLWGNEQFF
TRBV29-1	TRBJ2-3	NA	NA	TGCAGCGGGCGGGACAGAGGAAGCACAGATACGCAGTATTTT	CSGRDRGSTDTQYF
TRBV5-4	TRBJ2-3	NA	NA	TGTGCCAGCAGCTCTTCAGATACGCAGTATTTT	CASSSSDTQYF
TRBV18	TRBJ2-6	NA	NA	TGTGCCAGCTCACCACCAGGGGGGACGTCTGGGGCCAACGTCCTGACTTTC	CASSPPGGTSGANVLTF